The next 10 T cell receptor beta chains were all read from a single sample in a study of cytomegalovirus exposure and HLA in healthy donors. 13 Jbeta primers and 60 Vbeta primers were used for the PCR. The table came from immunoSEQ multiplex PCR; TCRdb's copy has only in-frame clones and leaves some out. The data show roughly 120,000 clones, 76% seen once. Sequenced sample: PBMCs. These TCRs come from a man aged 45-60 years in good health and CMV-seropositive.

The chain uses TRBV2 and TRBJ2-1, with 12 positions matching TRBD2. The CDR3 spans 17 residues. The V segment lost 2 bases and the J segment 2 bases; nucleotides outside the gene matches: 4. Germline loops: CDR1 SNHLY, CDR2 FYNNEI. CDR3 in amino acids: CASSEYRTSGTYNEQFF. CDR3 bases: TGTGCCAGCAGTGAATACCGGACTAGCGGGACCTACAATGAGCAGTTCTTC. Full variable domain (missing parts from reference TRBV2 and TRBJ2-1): EPEVTQTPSHQVTQMGQEVILRCVPISNHLYFYWYRQILGQKVEFLVSFYNNEISEKSEIFDDQFSVERPDGSNFTLKIRSTKLEDSAMYFCASSEYRTSGTYNEQFFGPGTRLTVL.

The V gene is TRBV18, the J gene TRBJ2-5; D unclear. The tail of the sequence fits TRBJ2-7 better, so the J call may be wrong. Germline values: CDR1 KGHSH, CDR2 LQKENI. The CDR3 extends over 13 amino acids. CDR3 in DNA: TGTGCCAGCTCATCTCCCTCCTCCTACGAGCAGTACTTC. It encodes CASSSPSSYEQYF.

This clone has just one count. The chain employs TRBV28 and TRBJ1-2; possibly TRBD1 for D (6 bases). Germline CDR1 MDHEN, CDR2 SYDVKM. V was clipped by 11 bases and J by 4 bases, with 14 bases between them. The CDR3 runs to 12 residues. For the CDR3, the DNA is TGTGCCGGCGGGCGGGGGCTCTATGGCTACACCTTC. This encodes CAGGRGLYGYTF.

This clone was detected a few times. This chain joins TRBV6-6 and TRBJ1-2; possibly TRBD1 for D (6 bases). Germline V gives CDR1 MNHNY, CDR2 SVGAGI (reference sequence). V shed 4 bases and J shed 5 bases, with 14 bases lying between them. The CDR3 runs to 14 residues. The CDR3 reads CASSFLNRVYGYTF. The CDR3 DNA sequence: TGTGCCAGCAGTTTCTTGAACAGGGTTTATGGCTACACCTTC.

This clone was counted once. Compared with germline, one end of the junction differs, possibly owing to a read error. The CDR3 DNA is TGTTCCAGCAGCCCGGGAGCCTACAATGAGCAGTTCTTC. Translated, it gives CSSSPGAYNEQFF. The chain combines TRBV7-9 with TRBJ2-1, with D maybe TRBD2 (6 bases). CDR1 and CDR2 from the germline V gene are SEHNR and FQNEAQ (reference sequence). The CDR3 has 13 amino acids.

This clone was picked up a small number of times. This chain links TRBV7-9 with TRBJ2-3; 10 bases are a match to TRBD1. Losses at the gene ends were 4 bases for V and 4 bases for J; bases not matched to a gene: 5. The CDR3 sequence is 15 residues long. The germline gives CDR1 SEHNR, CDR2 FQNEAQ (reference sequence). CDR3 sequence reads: CASSSMTGGSDTQYF. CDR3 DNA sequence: TGTGCCAGCAGCTCGATGACAGGGGGCTCAGATACGCAGTATTTT.

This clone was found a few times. CDR3 region: CASSHPAGVSTGELFF. CDR3 DNA: TGCGCCAGCAGCCATCCGGCGGGGGTTAGCACCGGGGAGCTGTTTTTT. The chain has TRBV4-3 and TRBJ2-2; 7 bases are shared with TRBD2. The CDR3 spans 16 residues. The germline V gene encodes CDR1 LGHNA and CDR2 YSLEER. V shed 3 bases, J shed 4 bases, and the junction held 8 bases outside the gene matches.

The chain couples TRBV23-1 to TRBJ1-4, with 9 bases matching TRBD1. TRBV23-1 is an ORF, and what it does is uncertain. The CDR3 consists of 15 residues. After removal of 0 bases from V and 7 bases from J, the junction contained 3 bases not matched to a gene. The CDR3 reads CASSQSGTGFEKLFF. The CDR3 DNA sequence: TGCGCCAGCAGTCAATCGGGGACAGGGTTTGAAAAACTGTTTTTT.

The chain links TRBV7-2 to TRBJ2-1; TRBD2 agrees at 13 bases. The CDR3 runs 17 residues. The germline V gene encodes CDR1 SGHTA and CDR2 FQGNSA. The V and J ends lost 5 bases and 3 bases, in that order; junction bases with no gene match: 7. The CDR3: CASSPRTSGGVYNEQFF. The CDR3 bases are TGTGCCAGCAGCCCCCGGACTAGCGGGGGCGTCTACAATGAGCAGTTCTTC.

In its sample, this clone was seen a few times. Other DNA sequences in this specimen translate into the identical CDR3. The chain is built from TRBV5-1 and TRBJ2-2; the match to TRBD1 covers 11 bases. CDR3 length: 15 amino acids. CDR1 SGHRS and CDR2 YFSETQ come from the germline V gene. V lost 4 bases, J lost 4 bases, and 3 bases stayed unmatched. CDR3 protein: CASSPGTGGTGELFF. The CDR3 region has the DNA TGCGCCAGCAGCCCCGGGACAGGGGGCACCGGGGAGCTGTTTTTT.